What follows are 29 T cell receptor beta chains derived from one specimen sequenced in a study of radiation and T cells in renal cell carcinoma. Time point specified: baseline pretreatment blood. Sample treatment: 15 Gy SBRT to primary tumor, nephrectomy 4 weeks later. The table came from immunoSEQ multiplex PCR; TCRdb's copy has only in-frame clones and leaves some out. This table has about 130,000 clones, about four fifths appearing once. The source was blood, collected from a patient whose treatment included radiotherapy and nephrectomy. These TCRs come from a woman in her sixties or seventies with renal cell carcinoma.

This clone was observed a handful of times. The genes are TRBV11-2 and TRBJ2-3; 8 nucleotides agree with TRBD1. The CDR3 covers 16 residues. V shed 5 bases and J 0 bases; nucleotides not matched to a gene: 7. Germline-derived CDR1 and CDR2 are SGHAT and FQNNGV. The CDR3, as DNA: TGTGCCAGCAGCGCCCGACAGGGGACTAGCACAGATACGCAGTATTTT. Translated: CASSARQGTSTDTQYF.

CDR3 DNA sequence: TGTGCCAGCAGCACCCCGAGGACAGGGTTCACCGGGGAGCTGTTTTTT. This translates into CASSTPRTGFTGELFF. This chain links TRBV5-4 with TRBJ2-2, with 8 nucleotides matching TRBD1. CDR1 and CDR2 (germline): SGHNT, YYREEE (reference sequence). CDR3 length: 16 amino acids. V shed 4 bases, J shed 4 bases, and the junction held 9 bases outside the gene matches.

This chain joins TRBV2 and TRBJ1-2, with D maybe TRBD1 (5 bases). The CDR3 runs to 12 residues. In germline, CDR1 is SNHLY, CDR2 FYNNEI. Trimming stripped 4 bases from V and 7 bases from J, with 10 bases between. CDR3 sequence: CASSAQGGGYTF. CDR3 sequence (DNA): TGTGCCAGCAGTGCCCAGGGAGGTGGCTACACCTTC. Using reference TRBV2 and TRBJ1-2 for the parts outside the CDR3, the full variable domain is EPEVTQTPSHQVTQMGQEVILRCVPISNHLYFYWYRQILGQKVEFLVSFYNNEISEKSEIFDDQFSVERPDGSNFTLKIRSTKLEDSAMYFCASSAQGGGYTFGSGTRLTVV.

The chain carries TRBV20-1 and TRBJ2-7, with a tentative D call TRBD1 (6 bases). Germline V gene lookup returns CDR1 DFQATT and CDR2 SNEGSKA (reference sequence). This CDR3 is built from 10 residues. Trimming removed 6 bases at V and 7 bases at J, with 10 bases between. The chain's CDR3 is CSAHREEQYF. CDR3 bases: TGCAGTGCCCACAGGGAGGAGCAGTACTTC.

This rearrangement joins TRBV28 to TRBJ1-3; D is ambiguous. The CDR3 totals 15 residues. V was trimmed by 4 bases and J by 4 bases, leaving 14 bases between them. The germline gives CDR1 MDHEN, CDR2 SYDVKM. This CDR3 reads CASSYGRAVGNTIYF. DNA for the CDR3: TGTGCCAGCAGTTACGGACGAGCGGTCGGAAACACCATATATTTT. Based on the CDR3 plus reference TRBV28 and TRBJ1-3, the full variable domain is DVKVTQSSRYLVKRTGEKVFLECVQDMDHENMFWYRQDPGLGLRLIYFSYDVKMKEKGDIPEGYSVSREKKERFSLILESASTNQTSMYLCASSYGRAVGNTIYFGEGSWLTVV.

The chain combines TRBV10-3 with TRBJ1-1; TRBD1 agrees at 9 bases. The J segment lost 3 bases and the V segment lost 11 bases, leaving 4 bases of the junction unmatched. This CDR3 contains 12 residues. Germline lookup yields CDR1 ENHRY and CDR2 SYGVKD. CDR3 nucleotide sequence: TGTGCCGGTCGGGACAGGGACACTGAAGCTTTCTTT. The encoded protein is CAGRDRDTEAFF.

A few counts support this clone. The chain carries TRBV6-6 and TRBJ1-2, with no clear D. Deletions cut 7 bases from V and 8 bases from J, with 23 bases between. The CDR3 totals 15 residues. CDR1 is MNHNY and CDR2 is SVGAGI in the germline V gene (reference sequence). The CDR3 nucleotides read TGTGCCAGCAACCCCCTCTTGGAGGGTGTGAGCGGCTACACCTTC. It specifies CASNPLLEGVSGYTF.

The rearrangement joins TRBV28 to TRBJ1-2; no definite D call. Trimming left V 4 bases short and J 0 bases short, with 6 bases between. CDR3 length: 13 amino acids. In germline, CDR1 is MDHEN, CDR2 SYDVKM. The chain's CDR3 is CASSSQSNYGYTF. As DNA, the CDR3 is TGTGCCAGCAGTTCCCAGTCTAACTATGGCTACACCTTC.

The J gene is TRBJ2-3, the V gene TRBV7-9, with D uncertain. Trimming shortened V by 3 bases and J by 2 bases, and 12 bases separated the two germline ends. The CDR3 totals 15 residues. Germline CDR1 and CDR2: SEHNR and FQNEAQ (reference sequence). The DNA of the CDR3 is TGTGCCAGCAGCTTGGGTTTCACCACCACAGATACGCAGTATTTT. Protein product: CASSLGFTTTDTQYF.

CDR3 sequence: CASSYSTPGELFF. As DNA, the CDR3 is TGTGCCAGCAGTTACTCTACACCGGGGGAGCTGTTTTTT. The chain couples TRBV6-5 to TRBJ2-2; D remains unclear. This CDR3 has 13 amino acids. Germline CDR1 MNHEY, CDR2 SVGAGI. V gave up 0 bases and J gave up 8 bases, with 7 bases separating them.

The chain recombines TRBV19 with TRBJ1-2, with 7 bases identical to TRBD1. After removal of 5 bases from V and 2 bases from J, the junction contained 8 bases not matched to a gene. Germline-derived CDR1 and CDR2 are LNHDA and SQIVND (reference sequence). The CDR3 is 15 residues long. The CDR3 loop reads CASSPGTATNYGYTF. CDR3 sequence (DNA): TGTGCCAGTAGTCCAGGGACAGCTACAAACTATGGCTACACCTTC.

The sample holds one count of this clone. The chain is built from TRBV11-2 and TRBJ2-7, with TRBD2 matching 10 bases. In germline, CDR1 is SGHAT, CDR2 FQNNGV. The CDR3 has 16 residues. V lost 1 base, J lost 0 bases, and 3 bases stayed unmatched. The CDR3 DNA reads TGTGCCAGCAGCTTAGCCCCTAGCGGGAGCTCCTACGAGCAGTACTTC. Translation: CASSLAPSGSSYEQYF.

CDR3 DNA sequence: TGTGCAAGTCGCTTGGGAGGGACAGGGTGGACCGGGGAGCTGTTTTTT. Its translation is CASRLGGTGWTGELFF. The chain uses TRBV12-2 and TRBJ2-2; TRBD1 is the table's D call and was not checked against the DNA. TRBV12-2 constitutes a pseudogene. This CDR3 contains 16 residues.

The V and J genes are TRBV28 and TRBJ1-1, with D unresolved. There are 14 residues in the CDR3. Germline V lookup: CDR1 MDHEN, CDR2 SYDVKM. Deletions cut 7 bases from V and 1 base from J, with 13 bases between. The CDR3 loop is CASNPGARNTEAFF. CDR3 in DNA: TGTGCCAGCAATCCAGGAGCCCGGAACACTGAAGCTTTCTTT.

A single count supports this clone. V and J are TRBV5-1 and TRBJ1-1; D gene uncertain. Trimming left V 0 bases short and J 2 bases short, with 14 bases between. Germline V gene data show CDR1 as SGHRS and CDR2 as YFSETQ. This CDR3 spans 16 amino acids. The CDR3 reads CASSLGRLGSNTEAFF. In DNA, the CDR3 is TGCGCCAGCAGCTTGGGGCGCTTGGGGAGTAACACTGAAGCTTTCTTT.

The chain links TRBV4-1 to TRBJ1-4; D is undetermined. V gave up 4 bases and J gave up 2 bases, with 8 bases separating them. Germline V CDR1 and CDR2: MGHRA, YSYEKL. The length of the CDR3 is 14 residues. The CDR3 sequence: CASSREPTNEKLFF. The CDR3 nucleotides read TGCGCCAGCAGCCGGGAGCCTACTAATGAAAAACTGTTTTTT.

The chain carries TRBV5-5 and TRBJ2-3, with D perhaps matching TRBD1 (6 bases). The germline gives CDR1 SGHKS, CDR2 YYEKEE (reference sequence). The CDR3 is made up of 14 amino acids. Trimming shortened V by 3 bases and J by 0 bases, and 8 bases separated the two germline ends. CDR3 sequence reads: CASSSGDSTDTQYF. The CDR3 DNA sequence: TGTGCCAGCAGCTCAGGGGACAGCACAGATACGCAGTATTTT.

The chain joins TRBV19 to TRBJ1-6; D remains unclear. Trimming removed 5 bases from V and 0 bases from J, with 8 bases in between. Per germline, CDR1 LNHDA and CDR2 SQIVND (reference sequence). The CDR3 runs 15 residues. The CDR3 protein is CASSRGSSYNSPLHF. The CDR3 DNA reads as TGTGCCAGTAGTCGAGGGAGCTCCTATAATTCACCCCTCCACTTT.

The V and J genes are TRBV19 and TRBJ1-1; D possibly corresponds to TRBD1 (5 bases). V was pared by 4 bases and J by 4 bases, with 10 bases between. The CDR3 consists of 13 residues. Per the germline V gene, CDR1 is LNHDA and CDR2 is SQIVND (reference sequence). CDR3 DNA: TGTGCCAGTAGTACAAGTGGGGGCACTGAAGCTTTCTTT. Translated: CASSTSGGTEAFF.

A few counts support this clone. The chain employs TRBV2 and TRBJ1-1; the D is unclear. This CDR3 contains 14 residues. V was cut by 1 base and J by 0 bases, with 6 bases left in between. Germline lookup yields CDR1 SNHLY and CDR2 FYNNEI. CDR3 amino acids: CASSEVVLNTEAFF. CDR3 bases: TGTGCCAGCAGTGAAGTGGTCTTGAACACTGAAGCTTTCTTT.

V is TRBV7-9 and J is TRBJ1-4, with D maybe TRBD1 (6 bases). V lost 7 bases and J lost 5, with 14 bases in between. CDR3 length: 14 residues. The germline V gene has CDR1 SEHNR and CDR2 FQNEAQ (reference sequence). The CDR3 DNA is TGTGCCAGCATCCGTGGAGGGGGGAATGAAAAACTGTTTTTT. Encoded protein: CASIRGGGNEKLFF.

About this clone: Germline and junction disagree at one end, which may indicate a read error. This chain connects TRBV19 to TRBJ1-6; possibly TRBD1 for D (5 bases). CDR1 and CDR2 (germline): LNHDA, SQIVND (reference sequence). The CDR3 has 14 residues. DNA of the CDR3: TGTGCCGGTAGTGCCCCGGGGGATAATTCACCCCTCCACTTT. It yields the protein CAGSAPGDNSPLHF.

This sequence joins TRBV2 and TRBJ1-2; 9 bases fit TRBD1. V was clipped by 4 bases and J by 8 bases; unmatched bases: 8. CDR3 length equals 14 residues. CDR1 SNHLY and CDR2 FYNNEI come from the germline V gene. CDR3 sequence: CASSGGQGRRGYTF. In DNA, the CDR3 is TGTGCCAGCAGTGGAGGACAGGGGCGGAGGGGCTACACCTTC.

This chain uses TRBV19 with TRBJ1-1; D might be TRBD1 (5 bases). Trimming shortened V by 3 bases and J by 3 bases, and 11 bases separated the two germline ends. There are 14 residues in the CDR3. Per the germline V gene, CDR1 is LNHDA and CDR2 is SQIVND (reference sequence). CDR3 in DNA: TGTGCCAGTAGTATTATCCAGGGATACACTGAAGCTTTCTTT. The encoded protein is CASSIIQGYTEAFF.

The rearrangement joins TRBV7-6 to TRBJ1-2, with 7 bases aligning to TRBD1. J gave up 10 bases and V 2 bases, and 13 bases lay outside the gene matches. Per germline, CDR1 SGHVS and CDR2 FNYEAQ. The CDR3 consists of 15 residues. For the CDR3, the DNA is TGTGCCAGCAGCTTACCTGGTACCGACAGGGAGGACTACACCTTC. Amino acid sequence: CASSLPGTDREDYTF.

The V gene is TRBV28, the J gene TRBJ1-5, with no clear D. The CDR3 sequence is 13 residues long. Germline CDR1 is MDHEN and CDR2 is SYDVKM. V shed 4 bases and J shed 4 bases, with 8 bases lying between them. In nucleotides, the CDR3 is TGTGCCAGCAGTTCCACCACAAATCAGCCCCAGCATTTT. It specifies CASSSTTNQPQHF.

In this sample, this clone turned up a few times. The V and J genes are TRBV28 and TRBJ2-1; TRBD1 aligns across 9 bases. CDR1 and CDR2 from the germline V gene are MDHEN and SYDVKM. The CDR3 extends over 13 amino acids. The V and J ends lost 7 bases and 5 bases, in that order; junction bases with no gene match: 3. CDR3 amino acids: CASTGTGHNEQFF. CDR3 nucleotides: TGTGCCAGCACAGGGACAGGGCACAATGAGCAGTTCTTC.

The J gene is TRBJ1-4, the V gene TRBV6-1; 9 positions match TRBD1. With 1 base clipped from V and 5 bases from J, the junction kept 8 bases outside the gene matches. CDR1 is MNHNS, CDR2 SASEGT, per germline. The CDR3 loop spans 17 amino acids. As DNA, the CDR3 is TGTGCCAGCAGTGAAGGTCCGGGACAGGGACTAAATGAAAAACTGTTTTTT. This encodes CASSEGPGQGLNEKLFF.

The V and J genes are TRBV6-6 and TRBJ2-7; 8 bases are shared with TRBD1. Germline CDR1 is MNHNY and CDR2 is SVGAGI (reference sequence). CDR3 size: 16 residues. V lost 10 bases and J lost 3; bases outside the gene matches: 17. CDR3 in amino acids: CATTPGPGQGGYEQYF. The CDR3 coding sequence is TGTGCCACCACCCCGGGGCCCGGACAGGGTGGCTACGAGCAGTACTTC.